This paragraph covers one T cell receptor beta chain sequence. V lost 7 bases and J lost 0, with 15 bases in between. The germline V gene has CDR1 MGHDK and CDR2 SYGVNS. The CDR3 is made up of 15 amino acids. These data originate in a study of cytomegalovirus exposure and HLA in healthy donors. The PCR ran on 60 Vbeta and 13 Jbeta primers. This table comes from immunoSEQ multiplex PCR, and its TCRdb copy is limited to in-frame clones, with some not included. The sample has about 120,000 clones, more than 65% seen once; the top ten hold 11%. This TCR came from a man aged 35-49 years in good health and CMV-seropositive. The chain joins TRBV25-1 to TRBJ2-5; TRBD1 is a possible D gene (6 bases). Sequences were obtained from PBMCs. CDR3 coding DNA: TGTGCCAGCACGGGGTCAGGGGAGTACCAAGAGACCCAGTACTTC. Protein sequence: CASTGSGEYQETQYF.